One and the same sample provided the 32 T cell receptor beta chains below, sequenced in a study of Graves' ophthalmopathy and Graves' hyperthyroidism. Scientists amplified the TCR beta CDR3 regions from RNA transcripts. HTBI-primed first-round RT-PCR preceded second-round multiplex PCR. TCRdb reprocessed the multiplex PCR reads with MiXCR, giving one entry per CDR3 protein. This sample has around 1.1 million distinct CDR3 sequences, with roughly two fifths found just once. Material: peripheral blood or thyroid tissue (not recorded which). These receptor sequences come from an adult man with Graves' hyperthyroidism.

This clonotype was detected only a few times. This chain joins TRBV10-3 and TRBJ2-7, with 8 bases that match TRBD1. The assigned J gene may be wrong: the sequence end matches TRBJ2-1 better. The germline CDR1 and CDR2 sequences are ENHRY and SYGVKD. There are 12 residues in the CDR3. CDR3 DNA sequence: TGTGCCATCAGTGTTGACAGGGGCGAGCAGTTCTTC. Its translation: CAISVDRGEQFF.

There are many counts of this clonotype. This chain connects TRBV19 to TRBJ1-5; 11 nucleotides match TRBD1. This CDR3 has 14 residues. Trimming at V came to 5 bases and at J to 5 bases, leaving 2 bases not matched to a gene. Germline lookup yields CDR1 LNHDA and CDR2 SQIVND (reference sequence). The CDR3 DNA follows: TGTGCCAGTAGTGGGACAGGGGGATATCAGCCCCAGCATTTT. Translating it yields CASSGTGGYQPQHF.

With regard to this clonotype: A much larger clone differs by one base, so this may be a read error. This chain connects TRBV19 to TRBJ2-2; possibly TRBD2 for D (6 bases). There are 17 residues in the CDR3. Trimming left V 3 bases short and J 5 bases short, with 19 bases between. Germline V gene sequence: CDR1 LNHDA, CDR2 SQIVND (reference sequence). The CDR3 DNA reads as TGTGCCAGTAGTATGCGGGCTAGCGAGAGAAGTACCGGGGAGCTGTTTTTT. It translates to CASSMRASERSTGELFF.

The V call is TRBV7-2, the J call TRBJ2-2; D is uncertain. This CDR3 is 13 amino acids long. Trimming shortened V by 5 bases and J by 6 bases, and 10 bases separated the two germline ends. Germline CDR1 and CDR2: SGHTA and FQGNSA. The CDR3 DNA reads as TGTGCCAGCAGCCAAGCCGTAGCCGGGGAGCTGTTTTTT. The encoded protein is CASSQAVAGELFF.

This clonotype was recorded many times. J is TRBJ2-5 and V is TRBV12-3 or TRBV12-4; D is perhaps TRBD2 (6 bases). The CDR3 totals 14 residues. The V and J ends lost 5 bases and 2 bases respectively, with 12 bases between them. The chain's CDR3 is CASSRRGGQETQYF. The CDR3 DNA is TGTGCCAGCAGTCGGCGTGGGGGGCAAGAGACCCAGTACTTC.

This clonotype was detected many times. The chain is built from TRBV7-6 and TRBJ2-7; 7 bases match TRBD1. Trimming at V came to 5 bases and at J to 5 bases, leaving 18 bases not matched to a gene. Germline V gene data show CDR1 as SGHVS and CDR2 as FNYEAQ. The CDR3 runs to 17 residues. The CDR3 DNA is TGTGCCAGCAGCCCAAAATCGACAGGGCGCGATCGGCACGAGCAGTACTTC. Amino acid sequence: CASSPKSTGRDRHEQYF.

Comment on this clonotype: A read error is possible here, since a much larger clone lies one base away. The chain carries TRBV20-1 and TRBJ2-5; D unresolved. This CDR3 has 9 amino acids. V was clipped by 7 bases and J by 4 bases, with 4 bases between them. The germline V gene has CDR1 DFQATT and CDR2 SNEGSKA (reference sequence). The CDR3 here is CSVTETQYF. Here the CDR3 DNA reads TGCAGTGTGACAGAGACCCAGTACTTC.

Ten or more counts support this clonotype. This chain links TRBV11-2 with TRBJ2-7; possible D gene TRBD2, 6 bases. V dropped 1 base and J dropped 4 bases, with 11 bases sitting between them. From germline, CDR1 is SGHAT and CDR2 FQNNGV. The CDR3 totals 14 residues. The CDR3 coding sequence is TGTGCCAGCAGCTTAGTCGGAGGGCAATACGAGCAGTACTTC. Protein: CASSLVGGQYEQYF.

This clonotype occurred many times. This rearrangement joins TRBV12-3 or TRBV12-4 to TRBJ1-6; 11 nucleotides match TRBD1. This CDR3 is built from 18 residues. V lost 3 bases and J lost 10; bases outside the gene matches: 14. Written as DNA, the CDR3 is TGTGCCAGCAGTTTCCAAAGGAGCGGGACAGGGGGACCATCACCCCTCCACTTT. It is translated as CASSFQRSGTGGPSPLHF.

The V call is TRBV27, the J call TRBJ2-5, with TRBD2 as a possible D gene (6 bases). The CDR3 is 15 amino acids. Germline lookup yields CDR1 MNHEY and CDR2 SMNVEV (reference sequence). Trimming took 6 bases from V and 5 from J, leaving 19 bases between them. For the CDR3, the DNA is TGTGCCAGCAGAAAGTGGGGGGATCCTGGGGAGACCCAGTACTTC. This codes for CASRKWGDPGETQYF.

With regard to this clonotype: This clone may be a read error of a much larger clone one base away. The conserved closing phenylalanine or tryptophan is absent in this CDR3, likely reflecting a read error. The rearrangement links TRBV7-2 to TRBJ1-6; 9 positions agree with TRBD1. The V gene's germline CDR1 is SGHTA and CDR2 FQGNSA. Trimming cost V 5 bases and J 6 bases; bases outside gene matches: 2. The CDR3 is 14 residues long. For the CDR3, the DNA is TGTGCCAGCAGCCGGACAGGGGTTAATTCACCCCTCCACGTT. Protein sequence: CASSRTGVNSPLHV.

This clonotype was picked up many times. V usage is TRBV29-1 and J usage is TRBJ2-7, with D perhaps TRBD2 (5 bases). CDR3 size: 15 residues. Per the germline V gene, CDR1 is SQVTM and CDR2 is ANQGSEA. The ends were cut back, 0 bases at V and 2 bases at J, with 14 bases in the middle. The CDR3 bases are TGCAGCGTTGAAGATCAGGCGGGCGCCACCTACGAGCAGTACTTC. Encoded protein: CSVEDQAGATYEQYF.

This clonotype was seen at least ten times. This chain connects TRBV7-8 to TRBJ2-2, with TRBD2 matching 8 bases. The CDR3 runs 16 residues. Losses at the gene ends were 6 bases for V and 4 bases for J; bases not matched to a gene: 10. CDR1 and CDR2 from the germline V gene are SGHVS and FQNEAQ. The CDR3: CASSHRREAITGELFF. CDR3 nucleotides: TGTGCCAGCAGTCATCGGCGGGAGGCGATCACCGGGGAGCTGTTTTTT.

This clonotype has more than one count but fewer than ten. CDR3 DNA sequence: TGTGCCAGCAGCCCCTCTAGCGGGAGGAACACCGGGGAGCTGTTTTTT. Its protein is CASSPSSGRNTGELFF. The chain has TRBV12-3 or TRBV12-4 and TRBJ2-2, with 10 nucleotides matching TRBD2. V gave up 6 bases and J gave up 1 base; unmatched junction bases: 5. The CDR3 is made up of 16 amino acids.

V usage is TRBV5-1 and J usage is TRBJ1-1; 8 nucleotides align to TRBD1. Germline assignment: CDR1 SGHRS and CDR2 YFSETQ. The V gene end was trimmed by 7 bases and the J gene end by 7 bases; junction bases not matched to a gene: 18. The CDR3 has 16 residues. The CDR3 DNA sequence: TGCGCCAGCGGCCCGGACCTGCGGACAGGGACGATTGAAGCTTTCTTT. Translation gives CASGPDLRTGTIEAFF. The whole variable domain, filled in from reference TRBV5-1 and TRBJ1-1, reads KAGVTQTPRYLIKTRGQQVTLSCSPISGHRSVSWYQQTPGQGLQFLFEYFSETQRNKGNFPGRFSGRQFSNSRSEMNVSTLELGDSALYLCASGPDLRTGTIEAFFGQGTRLTVV.

The chain has TRBV29-1 and TRBJ1-5; 7 nucleotides agree with TRBD1. V gave up 4 bases and J gave up 0 bases; unmatched junction bases: 9. CDR3 length equals 16 residues. Germline-derived CDR1 and CDR2 are SQVTM and ANQGSEA. CDR3 sequence: CSVAAGTEYSNQPQHF. For the CDR3, the DNA is TGCAGCGTTGCGGCAGGGACAGAGTATAGCAATCAGCCCCAGCATTTT.

This clonotype has only a few counts. The junction departs from the called germline gene at one end, perhaps through a read error. Written as DNA, the CDR3 is TGTGCCGGCAGCTTTACCTACGAGCAGTACTTC. It translates to CAGSFTYEQYF. The V and J genes are TRBV7-2 and TRBJ2-7; the D is unclear. From germline, CDR1 is SGHTA and CDR2 FQGNSA. The CDR3 runs 11 residues.

In this sample, this clonotype turned up many times. This rearrangement joins TRBV13 to TRBJ1-1; possible D gene TRBD1, 5 bases. Germline-derived CDR1 and CDR2 are PRHDT and FYEKMQ (reference sequence). The CDR3 is 17 residues long. V was trimmed by 3 bases and J by 10 bases, leaving 27 bases between them. This chain's CDR3 is CASSFRRRPGRGARAFF. CDR3 DNA sequence: TGTGCCAGCAGCTTTCGGCGACGCCCGGGGCGGGGAGCAAGAGCTTTCTTT. Combining the CDR3 with reference TRBV13 and TRBJ1-1 gives the whole variable domain AAGVIQSPRHLIKEKRETATLKCYPIPRHDTVYWYQQGPGQDPQFLISFYEKMQSDKGSIPDRFSAQQFSDYHSELNMSSLELGDSALYFCASSFRRRPGRGARAFFGQGTRLTVV.

This clonotype was seen ten or more times. The rearrangement links TRBV20-1 to TRBJ2-5, with D possibly matching TRBD1 (6 bases). Germline V gene sequence: CDR1 DFQATT, CDR2 SNEGSKA (reference sequence). V was clipped by 5 bases and J by 2 bases, with 15 bases between them. The CDR3 has 14 amino acids. The CDR3 nucleotides are TGCAGTGCTTCCCCCTCGGACAGACAAGAGACCCAGTACTTC. This codes for CSASPSDRQETQYF.

V is TRBV11-2 and J is TRBJ2-1, with 11 positions matching TRBD2. Per the germline V gene, CDR1 is SGHAT and CDR2 is FQNNGV. CDR3 length equals 16 residues. After removal of 7 bases from V and 6 bases from J, the junction contained 11 bases not matched to a gene. The CDR3 spells CASIRSRTSGSNEQFF. CDR3 nucleotide sequence: TGTGCCAGCATCCGTTCGAGGACTAGCGGGTCCAATGAGCAGTTCTTC.

CDR3 bases: TGTGCCAGCAGCTTTTTCGACGTCGATACGCAGTATTTT. Protein sequence: CASSFFDVDTQYF. The genes are TRBV7-9 and TRBJ2-3; D uncertain. Germline CDR1 is SEHNR and CDR2 is FQNEAQ (reference sequence). The V end lost 3 bases, the J end lost 6 bases, and 10 bases lay between the germline ends. The CDR3 contains 13 residues.

This clonotype was seen ten or more times. The chain links TRBV29-1 to TRBJ1-1; maybe TRBD1 (5 bases). Trimming removed 1 base from V and 4 bases from J, with 13 bases in between. Germline V gene sequence: CDR1 SQVTM, CDR2 ANQGSEA. This CDR3 is 14 amino acids long. The DNA of the CDR3 is TGCAGCGTTGAAGCCTTGGGGAGGGGCACTGAAGCTTTCTTT. The encoded protein is CSVEALGRGTEAFF.

J is TRBJ2-2 and V is TRBV10-2; 9 nucleotides match TRBD2. The germline V gene has CDR1 WSHSY and CDR2 SAAADI. The CDR3 loop spans 13 amino acids. V gave up 4 bases and J gave up 8 bases; unmatched junction bases: 2. The CDR3 here is CASSAGLAGELFF. In nucleotides, the CDR3 is TGCGCCAGCAGTGCCGGACTAGCGGGGGAGCTGTTTTTT.

Details on this clonotype: A read error is likely, as this CDR3 ends without the conserved phenylalanine or tryptophan. The limits of the CDR3 on the DNA are not certain, so only TCRdb's listed CDR3 is given. The chain combines TRBV7-9 with TRBJ2-7; the D segment call TRBD1 is taken from the table without a DNA check. Germline V gene sequence: CDR1 SEHNR, CDR2 FQNEAQ (reference sequence). The CDR3 has 10 amino acids, counting both end residues. This chain's CDR3 is CASSDRGAGL.

This clonotype was seen repeatedly, ten times or more. V is TRBV7-8 and J is TRBJ1-4; D is undetermined. The V end was cut by 1 base, the J end by 5 bases, with 11 bases between. This CDR3 spans 15 amino acids. The germline CDR1 and CDR2 sequences are SGHVS and FQNEAQ. DNA of the CDR3: TGTGCCAGCAGCTTAGTTGGCAACCCCAATGAAAAACTGTTTTTT. This sequence encodes CASSLVGNPNEKLFF.

As for this clonotype: This may be a read error, as it is one base from a much larger clone. This chain joins TRBV14 and TRBJ1-3; D is undetermined. Germline V gives CDR1 SGHDN, CDR2 FVKESK. The CDR3 length is 18 residues. The CDR3 is CASSQRRAGPEGGNTLYF. The CDR3 coding sequence is TGTGCCAGCAGCCAGCGACGTGCAGGCCCGGAAGGTGGAAACACCCTATATTTT.

V and J are TRBV10-2 and TRBJ2-3, with D perhaps matching TRBD2 (5 bases). The CDR3 sequence is 15 residues long. Germline V gives CDR1 WSHSY, CDR2 SAAADI. Trimming removed 5 bases at V and 0 bases at J, with 12 bases between. This CDR3 is CASSLLEGSTDTQYF. CDR3 DNA sequence: TGCGCCAGCAGTTTGCTAGAGGGTAGCACAGATACGCAGTATTTT.

There are many counts of this clonotype. The rearrangement links TRBV7-9 to TRBJ1-4; the match to TRBD1 covers 8 bases. Germline lookup yields CDR1 SEHNR and CDR2 FQNEAQ (reference sequence). The CDR3 spans 15 residues. Unmatched junction bases numbered 3, after V lost 6 bases and J lost 0 bases. This chain's CDR3 is CASRKQGATNEKLFF. The CDR3 nucleotides are TGTGCCAGCAGGAAACAGGGGGCAACTAATGAAAAACTGTTTTTT.

This chain joins TRBV7-9 and TRBJ2-5; 8 bases line up with TRBD2. This CDR3 has 16 residues. Germline trimming cut 2 bases from V and 5 bases from J; bases unmatched to any gene: 10. The V gene's germline CDR1 is SEHNR and CDR2 FQNEAQ (reference sequence). As DNA, the CDR3 is TGTGCCAGCAGCTTATTCGTCGGGGGGGCTTTCGAGACCCAGTACTTC. Translation gives CASSLFVGGAFETQYF.

The genes are TRBV20-1 and TRBJ2-2, with a possible D match to TRBD2 (5 bases). The germline CDR1 and CDR2 sequences are DFQATT and SNEGSKA (reference sequence). V was trimmed by 6 bases and J by 6 bases, leaving 20 bases between them. The CDR3 extends over 15 amino acids. The DNA of the CDR3 is TGCAGTGCCTCGTCCGGGGTAGTGATGGCCGGGGAGCTGTTTTTT. It yields the protein CSASSGVVMAGELFF.

This clonotype was seen at least ten times. J is TRBJ2-5 and V is TRBV2; 7 bases are a match to TRBD2. Trimming at V came to 3 bases and at J to 11 bases, leaving 3 bases not matched to a gene. Germline V gives CDR1 SNHLY, CDR2 FYNNEI. CDR3 size: 11 residues. The CDR3 coding sequence is TGTGCCAGCAGTGAGCGGCGGGGGCAGTACTTC. Translation gives CASSERRGQYF.

The rearrangement uses TRBV29-1 and TRBJ2-7; the D gene is possibly TRBD1 (5 bases). The CDR3 is 13 amino acids. Germline V gene lookup returns CDR1 SQVTM and CDR2 ANQGSEA. V was trimmed by 0 bases and J by 2 bases, leaving 8 bases between them. CDR3 in amino acids: CSVEEAGPYEQYF. CDR3 bases: TGCAGCGTTGAAGAGGCAGGGCCCTACGAGCAGTACTTC.